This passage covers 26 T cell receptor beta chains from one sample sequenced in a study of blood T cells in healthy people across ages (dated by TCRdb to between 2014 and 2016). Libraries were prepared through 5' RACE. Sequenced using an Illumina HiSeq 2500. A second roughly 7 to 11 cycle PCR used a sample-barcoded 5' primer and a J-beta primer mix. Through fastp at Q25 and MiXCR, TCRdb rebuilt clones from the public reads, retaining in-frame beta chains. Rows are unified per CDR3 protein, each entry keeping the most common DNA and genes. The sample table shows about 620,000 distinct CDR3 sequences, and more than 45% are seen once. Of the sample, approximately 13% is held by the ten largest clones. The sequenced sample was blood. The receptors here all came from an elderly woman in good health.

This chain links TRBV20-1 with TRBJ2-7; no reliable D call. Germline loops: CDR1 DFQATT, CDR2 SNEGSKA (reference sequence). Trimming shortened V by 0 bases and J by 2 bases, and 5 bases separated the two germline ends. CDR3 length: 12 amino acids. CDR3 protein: CSARDRPYEQYF. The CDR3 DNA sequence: TGCAGTGCTAGAGATCGGCCCTACGAGCAGTACTTC.

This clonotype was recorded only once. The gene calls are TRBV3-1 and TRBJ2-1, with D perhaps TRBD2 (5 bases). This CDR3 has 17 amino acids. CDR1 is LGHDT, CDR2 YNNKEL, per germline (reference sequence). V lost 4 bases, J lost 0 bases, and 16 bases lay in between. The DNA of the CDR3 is TGTGCCAGCAGCCCTCAGTGGAGGACGGGCTCCTACAATGAGCAGTTCTTC. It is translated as CASSPQWRTGSYNEQFF.

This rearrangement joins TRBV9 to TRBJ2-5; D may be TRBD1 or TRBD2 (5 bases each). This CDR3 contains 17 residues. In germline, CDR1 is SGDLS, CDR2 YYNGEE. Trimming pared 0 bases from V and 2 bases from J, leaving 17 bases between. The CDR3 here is CASSVATGLNPQETQYF. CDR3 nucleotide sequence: TGTGCCAGCAGCGTAGCTACGGGGCTTAACCCTCAAGAGACCCAGTACTTC.

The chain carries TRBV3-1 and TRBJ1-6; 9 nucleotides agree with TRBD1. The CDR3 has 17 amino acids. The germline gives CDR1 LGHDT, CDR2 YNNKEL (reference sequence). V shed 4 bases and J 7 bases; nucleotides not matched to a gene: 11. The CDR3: CASSPGQGHGQNSPLHF. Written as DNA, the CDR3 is TGTGCCAGCAGCCCGGGACAGGGTCATGGGCAGAATTCACCCCTCCACTTT.

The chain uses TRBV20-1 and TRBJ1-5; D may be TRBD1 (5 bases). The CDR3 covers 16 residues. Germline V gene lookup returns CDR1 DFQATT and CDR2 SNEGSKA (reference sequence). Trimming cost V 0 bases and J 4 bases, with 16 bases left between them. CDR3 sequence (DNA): TGCAGTGCTAGAGATTCGGGGCAGGCCAGGAATCAGCCCCAGCATTTT. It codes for CSARDSGQARNQPQHF.

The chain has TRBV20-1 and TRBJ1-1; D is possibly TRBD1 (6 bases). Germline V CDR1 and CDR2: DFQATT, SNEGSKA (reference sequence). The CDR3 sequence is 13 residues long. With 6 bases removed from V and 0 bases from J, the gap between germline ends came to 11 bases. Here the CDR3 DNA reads TGCAGTGCCGCGGACAGAATGAACACTGAAGCTTTCTTT. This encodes CSAADRMNTEAFF.

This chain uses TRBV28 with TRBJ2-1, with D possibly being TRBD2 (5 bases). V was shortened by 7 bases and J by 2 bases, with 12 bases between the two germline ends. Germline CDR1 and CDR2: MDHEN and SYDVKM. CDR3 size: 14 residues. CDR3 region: CASTAGSAYNEQFF. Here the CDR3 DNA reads TGTGCCAGCACCGCGGGTTCCGCCTACAATGAGCAGTTCTTC.

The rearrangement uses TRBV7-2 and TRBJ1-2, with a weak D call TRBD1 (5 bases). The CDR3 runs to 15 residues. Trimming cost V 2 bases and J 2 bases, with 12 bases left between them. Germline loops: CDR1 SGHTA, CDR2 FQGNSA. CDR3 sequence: CASSLPMRGNYGYTF. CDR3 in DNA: TGTGCCAGCAGCTTACCTATGCGGGGCAACTATGGCTACACCTTC.

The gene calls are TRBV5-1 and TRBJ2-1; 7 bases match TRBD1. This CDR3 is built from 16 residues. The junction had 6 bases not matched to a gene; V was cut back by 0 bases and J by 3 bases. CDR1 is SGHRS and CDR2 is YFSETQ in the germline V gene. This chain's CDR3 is CASSLARDRIYNEQFF. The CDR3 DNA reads TGCGCCAGCAGCTTGGCCCGGGACAGAATCTACAATGAGCAGTTCTTC.

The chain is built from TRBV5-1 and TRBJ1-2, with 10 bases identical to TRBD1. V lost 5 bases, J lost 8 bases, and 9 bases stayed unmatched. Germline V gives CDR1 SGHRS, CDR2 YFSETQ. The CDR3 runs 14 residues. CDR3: CASRTGTGEEGYTF. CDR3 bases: TGCGCCAGCAGGACCGGGACAGGGGAAGAAGGCTACACCTTC.

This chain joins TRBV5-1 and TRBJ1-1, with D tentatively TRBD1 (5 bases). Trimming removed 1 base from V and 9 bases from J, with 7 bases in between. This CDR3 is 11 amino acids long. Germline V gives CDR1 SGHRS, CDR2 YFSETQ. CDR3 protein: CASSLTGKAFF. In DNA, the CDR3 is TGCGCCAGCAGCTTGACAGGTAAAGCTTTCTTT.

The CDR3 sequence: CASLGLAGVGEQYF. In DNA, the CDR3 is TGTGCCAGCCTGGGACTAGCGGGAGTGGGCGAGCAGTACTTC. The chain combines TRBV28 with TRBJ2-7; TRBD2 matches 14 bases. The CDR3 has 14 residues. V trimming: 8 bases; J trimming: 6 bases; junction bases outside the gene matches: 6. Germline CDR1 MDHEN, CDR2 SYDVKM.

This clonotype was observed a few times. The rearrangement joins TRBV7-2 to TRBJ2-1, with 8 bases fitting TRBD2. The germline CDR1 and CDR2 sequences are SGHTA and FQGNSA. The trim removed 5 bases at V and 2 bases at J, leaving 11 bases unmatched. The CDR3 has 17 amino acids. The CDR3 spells CASSPRVGLVTYNEQFF. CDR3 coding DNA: TGTGCCAGCAGCCCCAGGGTGGGACTAGTAACCTACAATGAGCAGTTCTTC.

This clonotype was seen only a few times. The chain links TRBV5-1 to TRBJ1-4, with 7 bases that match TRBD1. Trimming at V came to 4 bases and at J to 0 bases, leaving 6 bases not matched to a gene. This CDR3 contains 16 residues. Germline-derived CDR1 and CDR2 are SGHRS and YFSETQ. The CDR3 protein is CASSLTGVATNEKLFF. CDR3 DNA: TGCGCCAGCAGCCTCACAGGGGTTGCAACTAATGAAAAACTGTTTTTT.

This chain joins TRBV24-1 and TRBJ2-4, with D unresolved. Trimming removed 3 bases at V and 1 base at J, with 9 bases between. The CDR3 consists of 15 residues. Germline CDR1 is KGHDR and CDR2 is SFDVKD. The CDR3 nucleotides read TGTGCCACCAGTGATCCAGTGGTGGCCAAAAACATTCAGTACTTC. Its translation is CATSDPVVAKNIQYF.

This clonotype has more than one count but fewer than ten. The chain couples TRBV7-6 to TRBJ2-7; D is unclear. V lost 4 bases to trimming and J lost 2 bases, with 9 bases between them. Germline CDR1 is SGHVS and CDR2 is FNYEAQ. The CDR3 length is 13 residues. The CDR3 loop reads CASSSAATYEQYF. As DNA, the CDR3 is TGTGCCAGCAGCTCAGCAGCAACCTACGAGCAGTACTTC.

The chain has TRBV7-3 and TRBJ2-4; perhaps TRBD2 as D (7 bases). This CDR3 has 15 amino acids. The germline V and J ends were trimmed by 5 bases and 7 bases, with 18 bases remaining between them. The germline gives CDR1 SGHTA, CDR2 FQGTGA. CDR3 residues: CASSPGSGTRNIQYF. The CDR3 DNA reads TGTGCCAGCAGCCCGGGGAGCGGGACAAGGAACATTCAGTACTTC.

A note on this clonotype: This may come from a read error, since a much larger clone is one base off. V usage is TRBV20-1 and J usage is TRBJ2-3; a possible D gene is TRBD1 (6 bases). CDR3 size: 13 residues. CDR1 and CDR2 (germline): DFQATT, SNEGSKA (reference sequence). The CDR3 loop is CQPGAPNTDTQYF. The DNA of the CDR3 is TGCCAACCAGGGGCCCCCAACACAGATACGCAGTATTTT.

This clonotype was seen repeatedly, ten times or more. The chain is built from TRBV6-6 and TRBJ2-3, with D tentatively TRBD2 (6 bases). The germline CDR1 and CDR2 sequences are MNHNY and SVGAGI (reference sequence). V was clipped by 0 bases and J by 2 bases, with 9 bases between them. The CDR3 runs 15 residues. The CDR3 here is CASSYSGGLTDTQYF. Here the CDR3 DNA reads TGTGCCAGCAGTTACTCCGGGGGACTCACAGATACGCAGTATTTT.

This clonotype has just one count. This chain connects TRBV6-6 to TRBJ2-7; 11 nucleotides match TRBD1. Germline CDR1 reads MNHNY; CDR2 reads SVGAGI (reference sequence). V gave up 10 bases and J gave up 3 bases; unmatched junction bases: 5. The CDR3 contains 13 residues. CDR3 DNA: TGTGCCACCCTAGGGACAGGGGGCTACGAGCAGTACTTC. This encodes CATLGTGGYEQYF.

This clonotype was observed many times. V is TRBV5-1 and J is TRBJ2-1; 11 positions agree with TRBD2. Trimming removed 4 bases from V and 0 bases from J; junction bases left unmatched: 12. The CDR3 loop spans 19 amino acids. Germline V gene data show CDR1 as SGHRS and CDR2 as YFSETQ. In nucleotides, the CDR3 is TGCGCCAGCAGCGATCCTAGCGGGGGGTCCTTAAGCTCCTACAATGAGCAGTTCTTC. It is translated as CASSDPSGGSLSSYNEQFF.

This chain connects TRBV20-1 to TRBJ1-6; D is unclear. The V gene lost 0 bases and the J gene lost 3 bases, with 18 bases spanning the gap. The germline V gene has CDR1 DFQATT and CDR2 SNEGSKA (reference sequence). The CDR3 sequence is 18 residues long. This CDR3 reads CSARDRMDANVYNSPLHF. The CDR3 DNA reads TGCAGTGCTAGAGATCGCATGGACGCGAACGTCTATAATTCACCCCTCCACTTT.

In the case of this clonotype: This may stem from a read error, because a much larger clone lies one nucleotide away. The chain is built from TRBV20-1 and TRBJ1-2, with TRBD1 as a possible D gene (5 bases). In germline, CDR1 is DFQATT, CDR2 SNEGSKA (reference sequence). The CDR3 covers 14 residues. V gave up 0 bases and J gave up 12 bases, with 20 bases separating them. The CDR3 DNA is TGCAGTGCTAGAGAGGGGCAGGGTTCGGAAGGCCACACCTTC. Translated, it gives CSAREGQGSEGHTF.

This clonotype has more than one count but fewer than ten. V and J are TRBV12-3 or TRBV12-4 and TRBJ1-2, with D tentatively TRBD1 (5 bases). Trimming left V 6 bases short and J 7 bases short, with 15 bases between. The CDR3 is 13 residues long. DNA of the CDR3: TGTGCCAGCAGCCAGGGAGGGGCCGGTGGCTACACCTTC. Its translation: CASSQGGAGGYTF.

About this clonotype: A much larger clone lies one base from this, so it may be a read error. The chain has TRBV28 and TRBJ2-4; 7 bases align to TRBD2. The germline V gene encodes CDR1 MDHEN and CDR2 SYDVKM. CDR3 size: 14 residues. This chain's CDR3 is CAGSLGGFLNIQYF. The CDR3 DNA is TGTGCCGGCAGTTTGGGGGGGTTCCTAAACATTCAGTACTTC.

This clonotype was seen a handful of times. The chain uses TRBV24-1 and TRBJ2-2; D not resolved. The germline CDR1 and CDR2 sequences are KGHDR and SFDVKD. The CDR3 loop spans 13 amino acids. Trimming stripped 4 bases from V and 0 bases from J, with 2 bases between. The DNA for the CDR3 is TGTGCCACCAGTGAGACGAACACCGGGGAGCTGTTTTTT. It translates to CATSETNTGELFF.